Listed below are T cell receptor beta chains from one sample, sequenced in a study of blood T cell repertoires in COVID-19. Only in-frame clones appear in the TCRdb table, and some are missing; sequencing was by immunoSEQ multiplex PCR. The table lists 85,000 to 95,000 clones, approximately 80% of them singletons, with around 7% in the top ten. Sequenced input: peripheral blood. The receptors here all came from an older man with acute or convalescent COVID-19. The CDR3 runs from the conserved cysteine through the conserved F or W. The D gene is left open where the match is weak. Clone size is not always given. Where it is, it says once, few, many or a class for expanded clones.

j_gene: TRBJ1-1; v_gene: TRBV2; d_gene: .; abundance: .; CDR3nt: TGTGCCGTCCATCTTGGGGGCAGGAACACTGAAGCTTTCTTT; CDR3aa: CAVHLGGRNTEAFF
j_gene: TRBJ2-3; v_gene: TRBV27; d_gene: .; abundance: .; CDR3nt: TGTGCCAGCAGTTTATCCGCAGATACGCAGTATTTT; CDR3aa: CASSLSADTQYF
j_gene: TRBJ2-1; v_gene: TRBV2; d_gene: TRBD2; abundance: .; CDR3nt: TGTGCCAGCTCCGGGACTAGCAACTACAATGAGCAGTTCTTC; CDR3aa: CASSGTSNYNEQFF
j_gene: TRBJ2-2; v_gene: TRBV6-5; d_gene: TRBD2; abundance: .; CDR3nt: TGTGCCAGCGCGACTAGCGGGAAAAACACCGGGGAGCTGTTTTTT; CDR3aa: CASATSGKNTGELFF
j_gene: TRBJ2-7; v_gene: TRBV3-1/TRBV3-2; d_gene: .; abundance: few; CDR3nt: TGTGCCAGCAGCCAAAAGGGGGTAGCGTCCTTCGGTGAGCAGTACTTC; CDR3aa: CASSQKGVASFGEQYF
j_gene: TRBJ1-1; v_gene: TRBV10-2; d_gene: TRBD1; abundance: .; CDR3nt: TGCGCCAGCAGTGACACGGGGGACAGGAGGACTTTCTTT; CDR3aa: CASSDTGDRRTFF
j_gene: TRBJ1-1; v_gene: TRBV4-2; d_gene: .; abundance: .; CDR3nt: TGTGCCAGCAGCCGGGGAGGTGAGACAAGGAACACTGAAGCTTTCTTT; CDR3aa: CASSRGGETRNTEAFF
j_gene: TRBJ2-3; v_gene: TRBV2; d_gene: TRBD2; abundance: .; CDR3nt: TGTGCCAGCAGCGGCTCCGCGGGGGTATCGTCAGATACGCAGTATTTT; CDR3aa: CASSGSAGVSSDTQYF
j_gene: TRBJ1-2; v_gene: TRBV19; d_gene: .; abundance: .; CDR3nt: TGTGCCAGTAGTAAGGTCGGGAACCCGGATTATGGCTACACCTTC; CDR3aa: CASSKVGNPDYGYTF
j_gene: TRBJ2-2; v_gene: TRBV30; d_gene: .; abundance: .; CDR3nt: TGTGCCTGGAGTGTACAGGTCACCGGGGAGCTGTTTTTT; CDR3aa: CAWSVQVTGELFF
j_gene: TRBJ1-5; v_gene: TRBV6-1; d_gene: TRBD1; abundance: .; CDR3nt: TGTGCCAGCAGTGACAGGGCGCGGACAGGGAATCAGCCCCAGCATTTT; CDR3aa: CASSDRARTGNQPQHF
j_gene: TRBJ2-1; v_gene: TRBV28; d_gene: TRBD2; abundance: once; CDR3nt: TGTGCCAGCAGTTCGCCTAGCGGGGTCCACAATGAGCAGTTCTTC; CDR3aa: CASSSPSGVHNEQFF
j_gene: TRBJ2-3; v_gene: TRBV5-4; d_gene: TRBD2; abundance: .; CDR3nt: TGTGCCAGCAGCCCGGGGACTAGCGCTGCAGATACGCAGTATTTT; CDR3aa: CASSPGTSAADTQYF
j_gene: TRBJ1-1; v_gene: TRBV29-1; d_gene: .; abundance: medium-sized; CDR3nt: TGCAGCGTTGGGGACTCGAGGGTTCGGTCATGGAACACTGAAGCTTTCTTT; CDR3aa: CSVGDSRVRSWNTEAFF
j_gene: TRBJ2-3; v_gene: TRBV5-1; d_gene: TRBD2; abundance: .; CDR3nt: TGCGCCAGCAGCTTGGACAGCGGGGGCGATACGCAGTATTTT; CDR3aa: CASSLDSGGDTQYF
j_gene: TRBJ1-1; v_gene: TRBV4-2; d_gene: TRBD1; abundance: .; CDR3nt: TGTGCCAGCAGCCAAGGGGACAGGAACACTGAAGCTTTCTTT; CDR3aa: CASSQGDRNTEAFF
j_gene: TRBJ2-1; v_gene: TRBV11-3; d_gene: TRBD1; abundance: .; CDR3nt: TGTGCCAGCAGCCCCACCGGGGACAGGGTTGGTGAGCAGTTCTTC; CDR3aa: CASSPTGDRVGEQFF
j_gene: TRBJ1-1; v_gene: TRBV5-4; d_gene: TRBD1; abundance: .; CDR3nt: TGTGCCAGCAGGAAAGACAGGGGGCCGGGCACTGAAGCTTTCTTT; CDR3aa: CASRKDRGPGTEAFF
j_gene: TRBJ1-1; v_gene: TRBV24-1; d_gene: .; abundance: .; CDR3nt: TGTGCCACCAGTACCGGACAAAGGAACACTGAAGCTTTCTTT; CDR3aa: CATSTGQRNTEAFF
j_gene: TRBJ2-3; v_gene: TRBV5-1; d_gene: TRBD2; abundance: .; CDR3nt: TGCGCCAGCAGCTTGGAAGCGGGGTGGAGTGATACGCAGTATTTT; CDR3aa: CASSLEAGWSDTQYF
j_gene: TRBJ1-5; v_gene: TRBV6-5; d_gene: .; abundance: .; CDR3nt: TGTGCCAGCAGGTCAGGGAATCAGCCCCAGCATTTT; CDR3aa: CASRSGNQPQHF
j_gene: TRBJ1-1; v_gene: TRBV18; d_gene: .; abundance: .; CDR3nt: TGTGCCAGCTCACCTGGACAGAACACTGAAGCTTTCTTT; CDR3aa: CASSPGQNTEAFF
j_gene: TRBJ2-3; v_gene: TRBV24-1; d_gene: .; abundance: .; CDR3nt: TGTGCCACCAGTGTAGGACAAATCACAGATACGCAGTATTTT; CDR3aa: CATSVGQITDTQYF
j_gene: TRBJ2-1; v_gene: TRBV9; d_gene: .; abundance: .; CDR3nt: TGTGCCAGCAGCGTAGCTTTGGGGCATTCCCCTACCTACAATGAGCAGTTCTTC; CDR3aa: CASSVALGHSPTYNEQFF
j_gene: TRBJ1-3; v_gene: TRBV5-1; d_gene: .; abundance: .; CDR3nt: TGCGCCAGCAGCTTGGAAGCGGCTTCCTCTGGAAACACCATATATTTT; CDR3aa: CASSLEAASSGNTIYF
j_gene: TRBJ2-1; v_gene: TRBV28; d_gene: TRBD2; abundance: .; CDR3nt: TGTGCCAGCACACTAGCGGCCTCCTACAATGAGCAGTTCTTC; CDR3aa: CASTLAASYNEQFF
j_gene: TRBJ2-2; v_gene: TRBV7-9; d_gene: TRBD2; abundance: many; CDR3nt: TGTGCCATCCCGACTAGCGGGGGAACGAACACCGGGGAGCTGTTTTTT; CDR3aa: CAIPTSGGTNTGELFF
j_gene: TRBJ1-2; v_gene: TRBV19; d_gene: TRBD1; abundance: .; CDR3nt: TGTGCCAGCACCCCAGCGGCAGGGGGCAGGAACTATGGCTACACCTTC; CDR3aa: CASTPAAGGRNYGYTF
j_gene: TRBJ2-3; v_gene: TRBV28; d_gene: .; abundance: .; CDR3nt: TGTGCCAGCACGAGGGGGGATACGCAGTATTTT; CDR3aa: CASTRGDTQYF
j_gene: TRBJ1-1; v_gene: TRBV10-3; d_gene: TRBD1; abundance: .; CDR3nt: TGTGCCATCAGGGGACAGACAGGGAACACTGAAGCTTTCTTT; CDR3aa: CAIRGQTGNTEAFF
j_gene: TRBJ2-1; v_gene: TRBV10-3; d_gene: TRBD2; abundance: .; CDR3nt: TGTGCCATCAGTGCGGGGACTAGCGGGGGATCTTCCTACAATGAGCAGTTCTTC; CDR3aa: CAISAGTSGGSSYNEQFF
j_gene: TRBJ1-5; v_gene: TRBV6-5; d_gene: TRBD1; abundance: .; CDR3nt: TGTGCCAGCGGTAAAACAGGGGGCTCATATCAGCCCCAGCATTTT; CDR3aa: CASGKTGGSYQPQHF
j_gene: TRBJ2-1; v_gene: TRBV24-1; d_gene: .; abundance: .; CDR3nt: TGTGCCACCAGTGGAAATCTAGCGTCGGTCGATGAGCAGTTCTTC; CDR3aa: CATSGNLASVDEQFF
j_gene: TRBJ2-7; v_gene: TRBV5-6; d_gene: TRBD1; abundance: .; CDR3nt: TGTGCCAGCAGCGGGACAGCCTACGAGCAGTACTTC; CDR3aa: CASSGTAYEQYF
j_gene: TRBJ1-5; v_gene: TRBV27; d_gene: TRBD1; abundance: .; CDR3nt: TGTGCCAGCAGTTTCTCTACAGGGGGTAAAAATCAGCCCCAGCATTTT; CDR3aa: CASSFSTGGKNQPQHF
j_gene: TRBJ1-1; v_gene: TRBV5-4; d_gene: .; abundance: .; CDR3nt: TGTGCCAGCAGCTTGGTGACTCAGAACACTGAAGCTTTCTTT; CDR3aa: CASSLVTQNTEAFF
j_gene: TRBJ2-1; v_gene: TRBV24-1; d_gene: .; abundance: .; CDR3nt: TGTGCCACCAGTGATTTGGTGGACTATAAGGATGAGCAGTTCTTC; CDR3aa: CATSDLVDYKDEQFF
j_gene: TRBJ2-7; v_gene: TRBV7-6; d_gene: TRBD2; abundance: many; CDR3nt: TGTGCCAGCAGCCCTCTCTTAGGGACTAGCGGGAGTCACGAGCAGTACTTC; CDR3aa: CASSPLLGTSGSHEQYF
j_gene: TRBJ1-2; v_gene: TRBV19; d_gene: TRBD1; abundance: .; CDR3nt: TGTGCCAGTAGTGAGCAGCAGGGGGCCGGATATGGCTACACCTTC; CDR3aa: CASSEQQGAGYGYTF
j_gene: TRBJ2-2; v_gene: TRBV2; d_gene: TRBD2; abundance: few; CDR3nt: TGTGCCAGCAGGGCTAGCGGGAGCACCGGGGAGCTGTTTTTT; CDR3aa: CASRASGSTGELFF
j_gene: TRBJ1-1; v_gene: TRBV24-1; d_gene: .; abundance: once; CDR3nt: TGTGCCACCAGCTGGGAAAGGGTACGGGATGAAGCTTTCTTT; CDR3aa: CATSWERVRDEAFF
j_gene: TRBJ1-3; v_gene: TRBV9; d_gene: .; abundance: .; CDR3nt: TGTGCCAGCAGCCGCGACTCGGGGGGAAACACCATATATTTT; CDR3aa: CASSRDSGGNTIYF
j_gene: TRBJ1-3; v_gene: TRBV6-5; d_gene: TRBD1; abundance: few; CDR3nt: TGTGCCAGCAGTTCAGGACAGGGGGCTGGTTACACCATATATTTT; CDR3aa: CASSSGQGAGYTIYF
j_gene: TRBJ1-3; v_gene: TRBV28; d_gene: .; abundance: few; CDR3nt: TGTGCCAGCAGTTTCCCCGGGACACAACGGGACACCATATATTTT; CDR3aa: CASSFPGTQRDTIYF
j_gene: TRBJ2-1; v_gene: TRBV7-2; d_gene: TRBD2; abundance: .; CDR3nt: TGTGCCAGCAGCTCGCGCGTCAGGACTAGCCCTCTCTCCTACAATGAGCAGTTCTTC; CDR3aa: CASSSRVRTSPLSYNEQFF
j_gene: TRBJ2-5; v_gene: TRBV19; d_gene: .; abundance: .; CDR3nt: TGTGCCAGTAGTATGAAGTGGGGCGTCCAAGAGACCCAGTACTTC; CDR3aa: CASSMKWGVQETQYF
j_gene: TRBJ2-2; v_gene: TRBV11-3; d_gene: .; abundance: .; CDR3nt: TGTGCCAGCAGCTTAACAATCGCCGGGGAGCTGTTTTTT; CDR3aa: CASSLTIAGELFF
j_gene: TRBJ1-5; v_gene: TRBV2; d_gene: TRBD1; abundance: once; CDR3nt: TGTGCCAGCAATCGGGACAGGGCAGAAGGGGGCAATCAGCCCCAGCATTTT; CDR3aa: CASNRDRAEGGNQPQHF
j_gene: TRBJ1-6; v_gene: TRBV4-1; d_gene: .; abundance: .; CDR3nt: TGCGCCAGCAGCTCTATTGGAGTGGATTCACCCCTCCACTTT; CDR3aa: CASSSIGVDSPLHF
j_gene: TRBJ1-2; v_gene: TRBV6-1; d_gene: .; abundance: .; CDR3nt: TGTGCCAGCAGTGAGGCGGGAGGCTACACCTTC; CDR3aa: CASSEAGGYTF
j_gene: TRBJ2-1; v_gene: TRBV27; d_gene: TRBD2; abundance: .; CDR3nt: TGTGCCAGCTCTGAAGGCAGCGGGGGAAGTTACAATGAGCAGTTCTTC; CDR3aa: CASSEGSGGSYNEQFF
j_gene: TRBJ1-1; v_gene: TRBV7-2; d_gene: TRBD1; abundance: .; CDR3nt: TGTGCCAGCAGCCCCCAACAGGGGATGTTGGCTGAAGCTTTCTTT; CDR3aa: CASSPQQGMLAEAFF
j_gene: TRBJ1-1; v_gene: TRBV4-2; d_gene: .; abundance: .; CDR3nt: TGTGCCAGCAACCAAGATCTAAACACTGAAGCTTTCTTT; CDR3aa: CASNQDLNTEAFF
j_gene: TRBJ1-5; v_gene: TRBV21-1; d_gene: .; abundance: .; CDR3nt: TGTGCCAGCAGCAAAGAGGAGGGTGGCGCTTACAATCAGCCCCAGCATTTT; CDR3aa: CASSKEEGGAYNQPQHF
j_gene: TRBJ2-3; v_gene: TRBV7-9; d_gene: TRBD2; abundance: .; CDR3nt: TGTGCCAGCAGCTTACAGCGGGGTGACACGCAGTATTTT; CDR3aa: CASSLQRGDTQYF